In this sample, the clone carrying this T cell receptor (beta chain) turned up a few times. Its specificity is unknown. CDR3 size: 13 residues. Germline V CDR1 and CDR2: SEHNR, FQNEAQ (reference sequence). V lost 4 bases, J lost 4 bases, and 10 bases lay in between. This sample is part of a study of early T cells in non-severe SARS-CoV-2 infection. Study details: The input, bulk RNA from unsorted whole blood, was sequenced, and chains were unpaired. The study, taken as a whole, reports: The VDJdb matching leaned toward anti-spike CD8 responses and overlooked private and CD4 specificities.

Unique molecular identifiers were added to individual cDNA molecules. TCRdb reprocessed the 5' RACE reads with MiXCR, giving one entry per CDR3 protein. The repertoire includes approximately 97,000 distinct CDR3 sequences, about 10% of them detected once, and less than 5.5% sits in the top ten. The sequence was obtained from an adult who was a healthcare worker with PCR-confirmed SARS-CoV-2 infection or an uninfected control (not recorded which). Source: whole blood, taken at baseline. The J gene is TRBJ1-2, the V gene TRBV7-9; D is unclear. This chain's CDR3 is CASSSGAAYGYTF. Written as DNA, the CDR3 is TGTGCCAGCAGCTCGGGCGCCGCCTATGGCTACACCTTC.